This T cell receptor (beta chain) comes out of a study of early T cells in non-severe SARS-CoV-2 infection. V lost 4 bases and J lost 0; bases outside the gene matches: 7. Germline V CDR1 and CDR2: SGHRS, YFSETQ. The CDR3 is made up of 16 amino acids. Unique molecular identifiers (one per individual cDNA molecule) were attached. TCRdb re-analysed the 5' RACE reads in MiXCR, keeping a single row per CDR3 protein. The sample comprises approximately 66,000 distinct CDR3 sequences, under 15% of which are singletons, and approximately 4.7% rests with the top ten. This clonotype was counted ten times or more.

V and J are TRBV5-1 and TRBJ1-3; 7 bases agree with TRBD1. This sequence was found in an adult who was a healthcare worker with PCR-confirmed SARS-CoV-2 infection or an uninfected control (not recorded which). Sequencing was performed on whole blood. For the CDR3, the DNA is TGCGCCAGCAGCACCAGAGGGGACAGCTCTGGAAACACCATATATTTT. Its protein is CASSTRGDSSGNTIYF.